Below are 15 T cell receptor beta chains sequenced from a single sample in a study of cytomegalovirus exposure and HLA in healthy donors. TCRdb keeps only in-frame clones here, not all; method: immunoSEQ multiplex PCR. The repertoire holds about 98,000 clones, with 87% as singletons. Input material: PBMCs. The receptors stem from a woman in her twenties or thirties in good health and CMV-seronegative.

The rearrangement joins TRBV7-2 to TRBJ1-5, with 7 positions matching TRBD1. The CDR3 consists of 14 residues. V dropped 2 bases and J dropped 6; count of bases not matched to a gene: 4. Germline assignment: CDR1 SGHTA and CDR2 FQGNSA. The CDR3 sequence is CASSLNRDSQPQHF. For the CDR3, the DNA is TGTGCCAGCAGCTTAAATAGGGACAGTCAGCCCCAGCATTTT.

The chain recombines TRBV13 with TRBJ2-2; 7 bases are shared with TRBD1. After removal of 4 bases from V and 4 bases from J, the junction contained 3 bases not matched to a gene. This CDR3 has 14 amino acids. Germline lookup yields CDR1 PRHDT and CDR2 FYEKMQ (reference sequence). CDR3 DNA: TGTGCCAGCAGCTGGACAGGCCCCACCGGGGAGCTGTTTTTT. This encodes CASSWTGPTGELFF. Full variable domain (remainder filled in from reference TRBV13 and TRBJ2-2): AAGVIQSPRHLIKEKRETATLKCYPIPRHDTVYWYQQGPGQDPQFLISFYEKMQSDKGSIPDRFSAQQFSDYHSELNMSSLELGDSALYFCASSWTGPTGELFFGEGSRLTVL.

The count of this clone is one. The rearrangement joins TRBV18 to TRBJ1-2; D perhaps matches TRBD1 (6 bases). The CDR3 extends over 14 amino acids. Trimming took off 3 bases at V and 3 bases at J, with 11 bases between the two ends. CDR1 and CDR2 from the germline V gene are KGHSH and LQKENI. The CDR3 region has the DNA TGTGCCAGCTCACCCTCGCGGACAGACTATGGCTACACCTTC. It translates to CASSPSRTDYGYTF.

This chain joins TRBV2 and TRBJ1-2; tentative D call: TRBD1 (6 bases). The CDR3 extends over 17 amino acids. Germline V CDR1 and CDR2: SNHLY, FYNNEI. With 4 bases removed from V and 1 base from J, the gap between germline ends came to 19 bases. The CDR3 loop reads CASSGKLRDKINYGYTF. CDR3 DNA sequence: TGTGCCAGCAGTGGTAAACTCCGGGACAAAATTAACTATGGCTACACCTTC.

The J gene is TRBJ2-2, the V gene TRBV14; the D is unclear. Germline CDR1 is SGHDN and CDR2 is FVKESK. The CDR3 length is 15 residues. Trimming took 6 bases from V and 2 from J, leaving 13 bases between them. In DNA, the CDR3 is TGTGCCAGCAGTCGGCGTCTAGGTAACACCGGGGAGCTGTTTTTT. Protein: CASSRRLGNTGELFF.

This sequence joins TRBV29-1 and TRBJ1-1; D is ambiguous. CDR3 length: 12 amino acids. The germline V and J ends were trimmed by 7 bases and 4 bases, with 13 bases remaining between them. Germline assignment: CDR1 SQVTM and CDR2 ANQGSEA. CDR3 bases: TGCAGCGCAAACAACAACCCCACTGAAGCTTTCTTT. Translating gives CSANNNPTEAFF.

The V call is TRBV6-6, the J call TRBJ1-2, with D tentatively TRBD1 (5 bases). V lost 1 base and J 10 bases, leaving 10 bases between the germline ends. This CDR3 has 12 residues. Per germline, CDR1 MNHNY and CDR2 SVGAGI (reference sequence). The CDR3 is CASSYWQGTYTF. The DNA of the CDR3 is TGTGCCAGCAGTTACTGGCAGGGCACCTACACCTTC.

This chain joins TRBV18 and TRBJ2-7; TRBD2 aligns across 10 bases. The junction had 11 bases not matched to a gene; V was cut back by 1 base and J by 5 bases. Germline CDR1 and CDR2: KGHSH and LQKENI. The CDR3 length is 17 residues. The CDR3 sequence: CASSPLPGLAGANEQYF. The CDR3 DNA is TGTGCCAGCTCACCACTTCCAGGGCTAGCGGGAGCGAACGAGCAGTACTTC.

V gene TRBV7-9 combines with J gene TRBJ2-1; no reliable D call. V gave up 1 base and J gave up 0 bases, with 13 bases separating them. This CDR3 is built from 17 residues. Looked up from germline, CDR1 is SEHNR and CDR2 is FQNEAQ (reference sequence). CDR3 region: CASSLELLASSYNEQFF. Written as DNA, the CDR3 is TGTGCCAGCAGCTTAGAACTACTCGCGAGCTCCTACAATGAGCAGTTCTTC.

The V and J genes are TRBV29-1 and TRBJ1-1; possibly TRBD1 for D (5 bases). Germline V gene data show CDR1 as SQVTM and CDR2 as ANQGSEA. CDR3 size: 13 residues. Trimming shortened V by 1 base and J by 2 bases, and 8 bases separated the two germline ends. CDR3 amino acids: CSVEVGGNTEAFF. CDR3 nucleotide sequence: TGCAGCGTTGAAGTCGGGGGAAACACTGAAGCTTTCTTT.

V gene TRBV29-1 combines with J gene TRBJ2-1, with 12 bases identical to TRBD2. The CDR3 is made up of 16 amino acids. The V and J ends lost 4 bases and 4 bases, in that order; junction bases with no gene match: 8. Germline CDR1 and CDR2: SQVTM and ANQGSEA. This chain's CDR3 is CSVGKGLAGRYNEQFF. CDR3 in DNA: TGCAGCGTTGGGAAGGGACTAGCGGGTAGATACAATGAGCAGTTCTTC.

The chain couples TRBV6-1 to TRBJ1-1; 11 bases agree with TRBD1. V was pared by 5 bases and J by 2 bases, with 4 bases of the junction left unmatched. Germline CDR1 MNHNS, CDR2 SASEGT. CDR3 size: 15 residues. CDR3 in amino acids: CASSPWTGGNTEAFF. The CDR3, as DNA: TGTGCCAGCAGTCCCTGGACAGGGGGCAACACTGAAGCTTTCTTT.

This clone was detected once. The CDR3 DNA follows: TGTGCCAGCAGTTCGCGACAGGGTTACACTGAAGCTTTCTTT. Translation gives CASSSRQGYTEAFF. The V gene is TRBV6-5, the J gene TRBJ1-1; TRBD1 agrees at 7 bases. Germline V CDR1 and CDR2: MNHEY, SVGAGI. The junction had 5 bases not matched to a gene; V was cut back by 4 bases and J by 3 bases. The CDR3 extends over 14 amino acids.

The rearrangement joins TRBV6-1 to TRBJ1-1; possibly TRBD1 for D (6 bases). V was pared by 7 bases and J by 11 bases, with 23 bases between. This CDR3 region has 14 residues. The germline CDR1 and CDR2 sequences are MNHNS and SASEGT. CDR3: CASTLRGGGSRAFF. The CDR3 nucleotides are TGTGCCAGCACTCTCAGGGGAGGGGGGTCGAGGGCTTTCTTT.

The chain is built from TRBV5-4 and TRBJ2-7; D might be TRBD1 (6 bases). Germline CDR1 is SGHNT and CDR2 is YYREEE (reference sequence). V gave up 4 bases and J gave up 5 bases, with 16 bases separating them. The CDR3 covers 14 residues. The CDR3 DNA reads as TGTGCCAGCAGCCTACAGGGAATCGGCCACGAGCAGTACTTC. It translates to CASSLQGIGHEQYF.